A selection of T cell receptor beta chains follows, all from one sample in a study of shared clonotypes between healthy human individuals. Profiling relied on immunoSEQ multiplex PCR, and the TCRdb table lists in-frame clones only, not all of them. Among about 610,000 clones listed, about 96% were seen once. Input material: naive CD8+ T cells sorted from blood. All receptors come from a woman in her thirties in good health. CDR3s include the opening cysteine and the closing phenylalanine or tryptophan. Each record gives: CDR3 DNA, CDR3 protein, D gene, clone size, CDR3 length, J gene, V gene. A D gene is named only where the DNA matches it firmly. The size of a clone is reported for some rows only, either as once, few or many, or as a class for expanded clones.

cdr3_nt: TGTGCCAGCAGCTGGGGGGCTAGATCCGGGGAGCTGTTTTTT
cdr3_aa: CASSWGARSGELFF
d_call: -
clone_size: once
cdr3_length: 14
j_call: TRBJ2-2
v_call: TRBV7-3

cdr3_nt: TGTGCCAGCAGCAGCTCGGGGGACGAGCAGTACTTC
cdr3_aa: CASSSSGDEQYF
d_call: -
clone_size: once
cdr3_length: 12
j_call: TRBJ2-7
v_call: TRBV7-2

cdr3_nt: TGTGCCAGCAGTTTAGCGGGGATTATCCTAAATGAGCAGTTCTTC
cdr3_aa: CASSLAGIILNEQFF
d_call: -
clone_size: -
cdr3_length: 15
j_call: TRBJ2-1
v_call: TRBV27

cdr3_nt: TGTGCCAGCAGCCAACTGACACATCAGCCCCAGCATTTT
cdr3_aa: CASSQLTHQPQHF
d_call: -
clone_size: -
cdr3_length: 13
j_call: TRBJ1-5
v_call: TRBV27

cdr3_nt: TGCAGCGCAGCCGGGACTAGCGGGTCTCGGTTGGGGAATGAGCAGTTCTTC
cdr3_aa: CSAAGTSGSRLGNEQFF
d_call: TRBD2
clone_size: -
cdr3_length: 17
j_call: TRBJ2-1
v_call: TRBV29-1

cdr3_nt: TGCGCCAGCAGCTTGGCCCGGACTAGCGGCAAGTACGAGCAGTACTTC
cdr3_aa: CASSLARTSGKYEQYF
d_call: TRBD2
clone_size: -
cdr3_length: 16
j_call: TRBJ2-7
v_call: TRBV5-1

cdr3_nt: TGCGCCAGCAGTGCCGGGTGGCGGGACTCCTACGAGCAGTACTTC
cdr3_aa: CASSAGWRDSYEQYF
d_call: -
clone_size: -
cdr3_length: 15
j_call: TRBJ2-7
v_call: TRBV10-2

cdr3_nt: TGTGCCAGCAGCTTAGAAGGGAGGTGGGACTATGGCTACACCTTC
cdr3_aa: CASSLEGRWDYGYTF
d_call: -
clone_size: -
cdr3_length: 15
j_call: TRBJ1-2
v_call: TRBV7-9

cdr3_nt: TGCGCCAGCAGCCAAAGTCCCCACGGGTCTAATGAAAAACTGTTTTTT
cdr3_aa: CASSQSPHGSNEKLFF
d_call: -
clone_size: -
cdr3_length: 16
j_call: TRBJ1-4
v_call: TRBV4-1

cdr3_nt: TGTGCCAGCAGCTTATCCAGGGGCGGGGTCTACGAGCAGTACTTC
cdr3_aa: CASSLSRGGVYEQYF
d_call: -
clone_size: -
cdr3_length: 15
j_call: TRBJ2-7
v_call: TRBV7-6

cdr3_nt: TGTGCCAGCAGCTCCCGCGGGAGCTCCTACGAGCAGTACTTC
cdr3_aa: CASSSRGSSYEQYF
d_call: TRBD2
clone_size: -
cdr3_length: 14
j_call: TRBJ2-7
v_call: TRBV5-4

cdr3_nt: TGTGCCAGCAGCTTAGGCCTGTTACCGGGGCAAGAGACCCAGTACTTC
cdr3_aa: CASSLGLLPGQETQYF
d_call: -
clone_size: -
cdr3_length: 16
j_call: TRBJ2-5
v_call: TRBV11-2

cdr3_nt: TGCAGCGTTGATCAGGAGAACACTGAAGCTTTCTTT
cdr3_aa: CSVDQENTEAFF
d_call: -
clone_size: many
cdr3_length: 12
j_call: TRBJ1-1
v_call: TRBV29-1

cdr3_nt: TGTGCCAGCAGGCGGACTAGCGGAACCACAGATACGCAGTATTTT
cdr3_aa: CASRRTSGTTDTQYF
d_call: TRBD2
clone_size: -
cdr3_length: 15
j_call: TRBJ2-3
v_call: TRBV7-9

cdr3_nt: TGTGCCAGCAGTTTAGAGGCAATCCTACCCTACAATGAGCAGTTCTTC
cdr3_aa: CASSLEAILPYNEQFF
d_call: -
clone_size: -
cdr3_length: 16
j_call: TRBJ2-1
v_call: TRBV28

cdr3_nt: TGTGCCAGTAGTTTGCGCGGGACAGGGATCGATGGCTACACCTTC
cdr3_aa: CASSLRGTGIDGYTF
d_call: TRBD1
clone_size: -
cdr3_length: 15
j_call: TRBJ1-2
v_call: TRBV19

cdr3_nt: TGTGCCAGCAGTTTACTAGCGGGAGTAAGAGACGAGCAGTACTTC
cdr3_aa: CASSLLAGVRDEQYF
d_call: TRBD2
clone_size: -
cdr3_length: 15
j_call: TRBJ2-7
v_call: TRBV28